This T cell receptor beta chain was documented in a study of regulatory T cells in long-lasting Graves disease. Study-level findings and limits: Sample size, which was small, may have reduced accuracy.

V lost 5 bases and J 8 bases, leaving 12 bases between the germline ends. The CDR3 has 11 residues. Germline CDR1 SQVTM, CDR2 ANQGSEA. Time point of the sample: newly diagnosed GD, antithyroid drugs for less than 3 months. After RNA was extracted from PBMCs, the TCR library was made from it. This clonotype has ten or more counts. What it binds is unknown. The TCR beta library used iRepertoire HTBI primers with Arm-PCR amplification of CDR3. TCRdb analysed the multiplex PCR reads with MiXCR anew, one entry per CDR3 protein. The data contain 250,000 to 300,000 distinct CDR3 sequences, around 18% of them singletons. The sample was also reused in another study, on T cells in Graves' hyperthyroidism and ophthalmopathy.

This specimen was peripheral blood mononuclear cells (PBMCs), taken at new diagnosis, from a patient treated with antithyroid drugs. This sequence joins TRBV29-1 and TRBJ1-2; D ambiguous. This TCR was recovered from a woman between 25 and 40 years old with Graves disease. Here the CDR3 DNA reads TGCAGCGTTAGGGCTGAGTGGGGCTACACCTTC. It is translated as CSVRAEWGYTF.